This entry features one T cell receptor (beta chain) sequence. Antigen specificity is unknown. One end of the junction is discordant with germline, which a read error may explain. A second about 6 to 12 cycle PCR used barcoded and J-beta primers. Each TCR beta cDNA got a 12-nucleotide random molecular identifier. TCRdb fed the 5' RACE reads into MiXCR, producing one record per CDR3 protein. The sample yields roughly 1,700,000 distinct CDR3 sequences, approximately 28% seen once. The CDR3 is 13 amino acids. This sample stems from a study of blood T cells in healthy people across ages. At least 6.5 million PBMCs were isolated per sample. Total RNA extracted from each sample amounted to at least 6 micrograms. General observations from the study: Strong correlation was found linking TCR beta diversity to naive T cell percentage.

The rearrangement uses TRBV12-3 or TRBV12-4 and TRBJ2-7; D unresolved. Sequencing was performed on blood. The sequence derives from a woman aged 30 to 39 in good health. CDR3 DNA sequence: TGTGCCAGCAGTTTAGATTACTCCTACGGGCAGTACTTC. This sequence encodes CASSLDYSYGQYF.